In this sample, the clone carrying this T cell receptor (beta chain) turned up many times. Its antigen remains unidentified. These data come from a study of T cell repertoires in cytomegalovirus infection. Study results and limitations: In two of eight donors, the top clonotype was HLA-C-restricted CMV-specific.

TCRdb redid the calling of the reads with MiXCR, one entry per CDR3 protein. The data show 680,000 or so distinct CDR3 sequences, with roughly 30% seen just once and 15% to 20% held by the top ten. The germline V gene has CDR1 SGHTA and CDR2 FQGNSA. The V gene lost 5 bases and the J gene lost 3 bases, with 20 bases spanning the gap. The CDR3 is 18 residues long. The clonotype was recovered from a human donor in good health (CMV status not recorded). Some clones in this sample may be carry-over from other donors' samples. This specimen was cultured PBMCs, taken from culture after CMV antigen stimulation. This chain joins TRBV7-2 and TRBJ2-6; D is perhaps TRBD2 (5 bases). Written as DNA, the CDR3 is TGTGCCAGCAGCCCCTGGGCAGAGGGCCAGCGTGGGGCCAACGTCCTGACTTTC. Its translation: CASSPWAEGQRGANVLTF.